Listed below are T cell receptor beta chains from one sample, sequenced in a study of T cell responses to AZD1222 COVID-19 vaccine. Generated by immunoSEQ multiplex PCR, the TCRdb table keeps only in-frame clones and is missing some. The data hold 130,000 to 150,000 clones, with about 92% observed a single time. The sequencing used peripheral blood, collected on day 0 of AZD1222 vaccination. The receptors derive from an adult in good health. Each CDR3 is given with its conserved first and last residue. The D gene is left open where the match is weak. Part of the rows lack a size; the others show once, few, many or a class for expanded clones.

clone size	V gene	J gene	D gene	CDR3 length	CDR3 protein	CDR3 DNA
-	TRBV4-3	TRBJ2-2	TRBD2	17	CASSQLRLAGITGELFF	TGCGCCAGCAGCCAACTTCGACTAGCGGGAATCACCGGGGAGCTGTTTTTT
-	TRBV5-4	TRBJ2-1	-	13	CATHHGMINEQFF	TGTGCCACCCATCACGGTATGATAAATGAGCAGTTCTTC
-	TRBV30	TRBJ1-5	-	14	CAWSIGASNQPQHF	TGTGCCTGGAGTATTGGGGCCAGCAATCAGCCCCAGCATTTT
-	TRBV11-3	TRBJ2-1	-	14	CASSLEGIYNEQFF	TGTGCCAGCAGCTTAGAGGGAATCTACAATGAGCAGTTCTTC
few	TRBV15	TRBJ2-7	TRBD1	12	CATSRTGKEQYF	TGTGCCACCAGTCGGACAGGGAAGGAGCAGTACTTC
-	TRBV9	TRBJ1-3	-	15	CASSPPFTSGNTIYF	TGTGCCAGCAGCCCTCCTTTTACCTCTGGAAACACCATATATTTT
-	TRBV28	TRBJ1-2	TRBD1	13	CASSPGTDYGYTF	TGTGCCAGCAGTCCCGGGACAGACTATGGCTACACCTTC
once	TRBV16	TRBJ2-5	-	14	CASSQRWTEETQYF	TGTGCCAGCAGCCAAAGGTGGACAGAAGAGACCCAGTACTTC
-	TRBV2	TRBJ2-2	-	15	CASSEVGRGTGELFF	TGTGCCAGCAGTGAAGTGGGTAGGGGCACCGGGGAGCTGTTTTTT
-	TRBV7-9	TRBJ2-7	TRBD2	15	CASSLEGGRAYEQYF	TGTGCCAGCAGCTTAGAGGGCGGGAGGGCCTACGAGCAGTACTTC
once	TRBV6-2/TRBV6-3	TRBJ2-5	-	12	CASSGVKETQYF	TGTGCCAGCAGTGGGGTTAAAGAGACCCAGTACTTC
once	TRBV7-2	TRBJ2-1	TRBD2	15	CASSLPLLAGDEQFF	TGTGCCAGCAGCTTACCGTTACTAGCGGGAGATGAGCAGTTCTTC
-	TRBV3-1/TRBV3-2	TRBJ2-7	TRBD2	15	CASSQGPQRGYEQYF	TGTGCCAGCAGCCAAGGACCCCAGCGGGGGTACGAGCAGTACTTC
once	TRBV5-8	TRBJ2-1	TRBD2	14	CASSLGLAWGEQFF	TGTGCCAGCAGCTTGGGACTAGCGTGGGGTGAGCAGTTCTTC
-	TRBV5-4	TRBJ2-7	-	12	CASSSDSYEQYF	TGTGCCAGCAGCTCTGACTCCTACGAGCAGTACTTC
-	TRBV12-3/TRBV12-4	TRBJ1-5	-	13	CASSSGQNQPQHF	TGTGCCAGCAGTTCTGGACAAAATCAGCCCCAGCATTTT
-	TRBV30	TRBJ2-2	TRBD2	19	CAWSGNIGIAGRRTGELFF	TGTGCCTGGAGTGGTAACATCGGGATAGCGGGACGGAGGACCGGGGAGCTGTTTTTT
-	TRBV6-6	TRBJ1-2	TRBD1	16	CASSKPVRTGGEGYTF	TGTGCCAGCAGTAAACCCGTTAGGACAGGGGGGGAAGGCTACACCTTC
-	TRBV4-2	TRBJ1-1	TRBD1	14	CASSLEDRGTEAFF	TGTGCCAGCAGCCTAGAAGACAGGGGTACTGAAGCTTTCTTT
-	TRBV7-2	TRBJ2-7	TRBD2	15	CASSLELAGVHEQYF	TGTGCCAGCAGCCTGGAACTAGCGGGAGTTCACGAGCAGTACTTC
-	TRBV6-5	TRBJ2-7	-	12	CASSQGSYEQYF	TGTGCCAGCAGTCAGGGGTCCTACGAGCAGTACTTC
-	TRBV6-5	TRBJ2-7	TRBD2	14	CASAAREGSYEQYF	TGTGCCAGCGCGGCGCGGGAGGGATCCTACGAGCAGTACTTC
-	TRBV30	TRBJ2-2	-	11	CAWSATGELFF	TGTGCCTGGAGTGCCACCGGGGAGCTGTTTTTT
-	TRBV6-1	TRBJ1-1	TRBD1	16	CASSEAGGGAFTEAFF	TGTGCCAGCAGTGAAGCGGGAGGGGGCGCCTTCACTGAAGCTTTCTTT
-	TRBV14	TRBJ2-3	TRBD2	14	CASSRTSGTDTQYF	TGTGCCAGCAGTCGGACTAGCGGGACAGATACGCAGTATTTT
-	TRBV5-4	TRBJ2-7	-	14	CASSLAGDPAEQYF	TGTGCCAGCAGCTTGGCGGGAGATCCGGCCGAGCAGTACTTC
-	TRBV7-2	TRBJ2-7	TRBD2	16	CASSLLTSGGTYEQYF	TGTGCCAGCAGCCTGCTGACTAGCGGAGGGACCTACGAGCAGTACTTC
-	TRBV10-3	TRBJ1-1	-	13	CAIRDVLNTEAFF	TGTGCCATCAGGGACGTCCTGAACACTGAAGCTTTCTTT
-	TRBV2	TRBJ2-1	-	11	CASSTLREQFF	TGTGCCAGCAGTACATTGAGGGAGCAGTTCTTC
-	TRBV6-5	TRBJ1-2	TRBD1	12	CASSYTGEGYTF	TGTGCCAGCAGTTACACAGGGGAAGGCTACACCTTC
-	TRBV5-6	TRBJ1-2	-	14	CASTVTGRNYGYTF	TGTGCCAGCACAGTAACAGGTCGCAACTATGGCTACACCTTC